This is a list of T cell receptor beta chains from one sample in a study of cytomegalovirus exposure and HLA in healthy donors. The protocol was immunoSEQ multiplex PCR, while the TCRdb copy is restricted to in-frame clones and leaves out a portion. The sample carries over 150,000 clones, 75% to 90% recorded once. The sequenced sample consisted of PBMCs. All receptors come from a human donor in good health. CDR3s include the opening cysteine and the closing phenylalanine or tryptophan. D genes are given only for firm matches.

V gene | D gene | CDR3 length | CDR3 protein
TRBV6-1 | NA | 15 | CASSEVAQANYGYTF
TRBV27 | NA | 15 | CASSLRGARSTEAFF
TRBV5-1 | NA | 14 | CASSLVSPNTEAFF
TRBV9 | NA | 14 | CASSVAANTDTQYF
TRBV20-1 | TRBD2 | 11 | CSALTSGTQYF
TRBV5-4 | NA | 13 | CASSLAGKGEQYF
TRBV12-5 | NA | 15 | CASGPMDASYNEQFF
TRBV6-6 | NA | 12 | CASSYPGYEQFF
TRBV15 | NA | 14 | CATRSQNFSYGYTF
TRBV7-2 | NA | 15 | CASSSRPTVNTEAFF
TRBV29-1 | TRBD1 | 14 | CSVEDQGANTEAFF
TRBV5-1 | TRBD1 | 16 | CASSLGTGTGGTEAFF
TRBV4-1 | NA | 16 | CASTRRVAASYNEQFF
TRBV9 | NA | 14 | CASTPRASTDTQYF
TRBV4-1 | NA | 14 | CASSQWQVTYGYTF
TRBV5-1 | NA | 11 | CASTQDTEAFF
TRBV5-4 | TRBD1 | 15 | CASSSRDRESEKLFF
TRBV11-3 | NA | 13 | CASSLQPRGEQFF
TRBV11-2 | NA | 12 | CASSLDPGPLHF
TRBV5-4 | NA | 14 | CASNSQVSNTEAFF
TRBV6-6 | NA | 16 | CASSYSRAETGNTIYF
TRBV7-8 | NA | 15 | CASSLNPQGDYGYTF